The source of this T cell receptor (beta chain) is a study of T cell repertoires in cytomegalovirus infection. Study details: Indicated by public TCR beta signatures were CMV infection and matching HLA type.

Study-level results: The cumulative frequency of public TCR beta families identified carriers of CMV plus the relevant HLA.

The V gene lost 11 bases and the J gene lost 2 bases, with 13 bases spanning the gap. Looked up from germline, CDR1 is SGHVS and CDR2 is FQNEAQ. The CDR3 extends over 13 amino acids. One entry per CDR3 protein results from TCRdb running MiXCR on the reads. The sample comprises 650,000 to 900,000 distinct CDR3 sequences, about 31% of which are singletons, and 12% rests with the top ten. A few counts support this clonotype. The antigen is not known. Material: cultured CD8+ T cells from PBMCs, obtained from culture after CMV antigen stimulation. The chain couples TRBV7-8 to TRBJ2-1; TRBD2 is a possible D gene (5 bases). The receptor was isolated from a human donor in good health (CMV status not recorded). Some clones in this sample may be carry-over from other donors' samples. The CDR3 DNA reads as TGTGCCTCACGCTTCGGGGCCTACAATGAGCAGTTCTTC. It is translated as CASRFGAYNEQFF.